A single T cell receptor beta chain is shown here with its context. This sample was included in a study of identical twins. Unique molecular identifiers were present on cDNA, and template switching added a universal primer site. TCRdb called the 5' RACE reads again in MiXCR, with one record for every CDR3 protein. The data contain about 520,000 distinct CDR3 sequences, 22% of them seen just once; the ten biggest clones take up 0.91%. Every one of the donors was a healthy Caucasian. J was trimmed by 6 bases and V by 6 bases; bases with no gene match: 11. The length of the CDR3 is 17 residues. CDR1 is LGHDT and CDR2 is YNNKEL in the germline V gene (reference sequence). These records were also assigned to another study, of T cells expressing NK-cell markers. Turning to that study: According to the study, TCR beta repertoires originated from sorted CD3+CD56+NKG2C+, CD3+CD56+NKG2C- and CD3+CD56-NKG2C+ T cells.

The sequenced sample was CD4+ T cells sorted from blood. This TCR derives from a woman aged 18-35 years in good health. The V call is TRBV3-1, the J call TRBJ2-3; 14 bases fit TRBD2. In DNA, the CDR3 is TGTGCCAGCAGTTCGGATTACGGGACTAGCGGGAGCGATACGCAGTATTTT. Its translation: CASSSDYGTSGSDTQYF.